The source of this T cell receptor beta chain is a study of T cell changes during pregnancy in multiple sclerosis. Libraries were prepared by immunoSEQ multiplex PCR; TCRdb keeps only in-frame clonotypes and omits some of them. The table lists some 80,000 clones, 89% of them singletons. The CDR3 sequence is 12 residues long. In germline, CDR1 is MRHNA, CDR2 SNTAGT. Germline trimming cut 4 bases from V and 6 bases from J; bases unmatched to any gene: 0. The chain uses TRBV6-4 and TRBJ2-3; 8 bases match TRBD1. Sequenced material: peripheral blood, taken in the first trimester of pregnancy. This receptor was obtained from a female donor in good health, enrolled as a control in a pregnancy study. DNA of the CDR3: TGTGCCAGCAGTGGACAGGGGGATACGCAGTATTTT. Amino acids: CASSGQGDTQYF.